This T cell receptor (beta chain) was sequenced during a study of blood T cells in healthy people across ages. Whole-study findings and limits: No one knew whether donors had CMV, which possibly confounded expanded clonotype changes. Researchers report that TCR beta diversity correlated strongly with naive T cell percentage. Naive and antigen-experienced cells were not separated, limiting conclusive comparison.

This clonotype was recorded many times. The antigen is undetermined. The second PCR ran roughly 6 to 11 cycles with a sample-barcoded 5' primer and J-beta primers. Every sample gave at least 3 million paired-end reads containing CDR3. TCRdb re-called the 5' RACE reads through MiXCR, storing one row per CDR3 protein. The table records under 1,000,000 distinct CDR3 sequences, less than 60% of them present only once. CDR3 length: 13 amino acids. Germline assignment: CDR1 SGDLS and CDR2 YYNGEE. Trimming removed 2 bases from V and 6 bases from J, with 12 bases in between. Sample: blood. This clonotype was sampled from a man older than 75 in good health. The chain is built from TRBV9 and TRBJ2-7, with TRBD2 as a possible D gene (5 bases). CDR3 in DNA: TGTGCCAGCAGCGTCTTCGAGGGCGGCGAGCAGTACTTC. Encoded protein: CASSVFEGGEQYF.